Below, 26 T cell receptor beta chains from the same sample are listed, as sequenced in a study of blood T cell repertoires in COVID-19. Generated by immunoSEQ multiplex PCR, the TCRdb table keeps only in-frame clones and is missing some. The sample includes 45,000 to 60,000 clones, about 85% of them seen just once. Sequences were obtained from peripheral blood. These receptors all come from a human donor in a cohort sampled during active COVID-19.

The V gene is TRBV28, the J gene TRBJ2-5, with D maybe TRBD2 (5 bases). This CDR3 comprises 11 residues. The V end lost 8 bases, the J end lost 7 bases, and 11 bases lay between the germline ends. CDR1 and CDR2 from the germline V gene are MDHEN and SYDVKM. CDR3 sequence reads: CASGSEATQYF. The CDR3 coding sequence is TGTGCCAGCGGGAGCGAGGCGACCCAGTACTTC. Looking up the rest from reference TRBV28 and TRBJ2-5 gives the full variable domain: DVKVTQSSRYLVKRTGEKVFLECVQDMDHENMFWYRQDPGLGLRLIYFSYDVKMKEKGDIPEGYSVSREKKERFSLILESASTNQTSMYLCASGSEATQYFGPGTRLLVL.

Details on this clone: One end of the junction does not line up with germline, which may come from a read error. The gene calls are TRBV19 and TRBJ2-6; 7 bases are shared with TRBD1. The CDR3 runs to 15 residues. Germline V gene sequence: CDR1 LNHDA, CDR2 SQIVND (reference sequence). The CDR3 DNA reads as TGTGCTAGTAAGGGACAGTCCTCTGGGGCCAACGTCCTGACTTTC. It yields the protein CASKGQSSGANVLTF.

The rearrangement uses TRBV5-6 and TRBJ2-5, with D possibly matching TRBD2 (6 bases). V lost 3 bases and J 3 bases, leaving 15 bases between the germline ends. Germline V gives CDR1 SGHDT, CDR2 YYEEEE. CDR3 size: 15 residues. For the CDR3, the DNA is TGTGCCAGCAGCTCCCTTTCCGCGGGAAAAGAGACCCAGTACTTC. It translates to CASSSLSAGKETQYF. The full variable domain, completed using reference TRBV5-6 and TRBJ2-5, is DAGVTQSPTHLIKTRGQQVTLRCSPKSGHDTVSWYQQALGQGPQFIFQYYEEEERQRGNFPDRFSGHQFPNYSSELNVNALLLGDSALYLCASSSLSAGKETQYFGPGTRLLVL.

V gene TRBV3-1 (or the pseudogene TRBV3-2) combines with J gene TRBJ1-1; tentative D call: TRBD1 (6 bases). CDR3 length: 15 residues. V was trimmed by 3 bases and J by 2 bases, leaving 13 bases between them. Germline V CDR1 and CDR2: LGHDT, YNNKEL (reference sequence). CDR3 in DNA: TGTGCCAGCAGCCAGGGGGGGACATTCAACACTGAAGCTTTCTTT. Protein product: CASSQGGTFNTEAFF.

The count of this clone is one. The chain joins TRBV28 to TRBJ1-2, with 7 positions matching TRBD1. Germline CDR1 and CDR2: MDHEN and SYDVKM. This CDR3 contains 15 residues. V lost 2 bases to trimming and J lost 2 bases; unmatched junction nucleotides: 5. CDR3 coding DNA: TGTGCCAGCAGTTTAATGAAGGGGGCGAACTATGGCTACACCTTC. Its protein is CASSLMKGANYGYTF.

This chain joins TRBV6-1 and TRBJ1-2, with 7 positions matching TRBD1. Losses at the gene ends were 7 bases for V and 6 bases for J; bases not matched to a gene: 5. Germline V gene lookup returns CDR1 MNHNS and CDR2 SASEGT. CDR3 length equals 12 residues. The CDR3 sequence: CASTRDRDGYTF. As DNA, the CDR3 is TGTGCCAGCACCAGAGACAGGGATGGCTACACCTTC.

J is TRBJ2-5 and V is TRBV4-2, with 10 bases aligning to TRBD1. Germline V gene sequence: CDR1 LGHNA, CDR2 YNFKEQ. V lost 2 bases and J lost 5; bases outside the gene matches: 5. The length of the CDR3 is 15 residues. CDR3 loop: CASSQLDRGLETQYF. The CDR3 region has the DNA TGTGCCAGCAGCCAACTTGACAGGGGGCTTGAGACCCAGTACTTC.

The chain links TRBV5-6 to TRBJ2-1, with D perhaps matching TRBD2 (6 bases). CDR3 size: 15 residues. CDR1 SGHDT and CDR2 YYEEEE come from the germline V gene. The V end was cut by 3 bases, the J end by 0 bases, with 10 bases between. CDR3 DNA: TGTGCCAGCAGCTCGGGGGACCGCTCCTACAATGAGCAGTTCTTC. Amino acid sequence: CASSSGDRSYNEQFF. The full variable domain, completed using reference TRBV5-6 and TRBJ2-1, is DAGVTQSPTHLIKTRGQQVTLRCSPKSGHDTVSWYQQALGQGPQFIFQYYEEEERQRGNFPDRFSGHQFPNYSSELNVNALLLGDSALYLCASSSGDRSYNEQFFGPGTRLTVL.

The chain links TRBV11-3 to TRBJ2-1, with 14 bases that match TRBD2. CDR1 is SGHNT, CDR2 YENEEA, per germline. Losses at the gene ends were 5 bases for V and 6 bases for J; bases not matched to a gene: 15. The length of the CDR3 is 19 residues. The DNA of the CDR3 is TGTGCCAGCAGCCAAGAAGGGACTAGCGGGAGCGGCCGTCGCAATGAGCAGTTCTTC. Residues: CASSQEGTSGSGRRNEQFF. Full variable domain (rest looked up from reference TRBV11-3 and TRBJ2-1): EAGVVQSPRYKIIEKKQPVAFWCNPISGHNTLYWYLQNLGQGPELLIRYENEEAVDDSQLPKDRFSAERLKGVDSTLKIQPAELGDSAVYLCASSQEGTSGSGRRNEQFFGPGTRLTVL.

The rearrangement joins TRBV30 to TRBJ2-5; 8 bases align to TRBD1. The CDR3 covers 15 residues. Germline lookup yields CDR1 GTSNPN and CDR2 SVGIG (reference sequence). The V segment lost 5 bases and the J segment 5 bases; nucleotides outside the gene matches: 13. The CDR3 nucleotides read TGTGCCTGGGGGGCCGGGACAGGCGCCGGGGAGACCCAGTACTTC. Translation gives CAWGAGTGAGETQYF.

The chain is built from TRBV2 and TRBJ2-3; weak D call: TRBD2 (7 bases). V was trimmed by 6 bases and J by 4 bases, leaving 14 bases between them. This CDR3 spans 14 amino acids. Germline lookup yields CDR1 SNHLY and CDR2 FYNNEI. The CDR3 sequence is CASRGGGRSDTQYF. The CDR3 DNA reads as TGTGCCAGCAGGGGGGGCGGGAGATCAGATACGCAGTATTTT.

CDR3 sequence (DNA): TGTGCCAGCAGTTTTCTGGGGACAGACGGCTACACCTTC. As protein: CASSFLGTDGYTF. The chain uses TRBV12-3 or TRBV12-4 and TRBJ1-2; 7 positions agree with TRBD1. The V and J ends lost 3 bases and 8 bases, in that order; junction bases with no gene match: 6. The CDR3 extends over 13 amino acids.

J is TRBJ2-5 and V is TRBV18, with 7 bases aligning to TRBD2. After removal of 5 bases from V and 2 bases from J, the junction contained 8 bases not matched to a gene. This CDR3 is 15 amino acids long. CDR1 is KGHSH, CDR2 LQKENI, per germline. The CDR3 spells CASSIPSSGQETQYF. The CDR3 nucleotides are TGTGCCAGCTCAATCCCCTCTAGCGGACAAGAGACCCAGTACTTC.

The gene calls are TRBV14 and TRBJ1-1; the D gene is possibly TRBD1 (5 bases). V was trimmed by 0 bases and J by 11 bases, leaving 25 bases between them. Per the germline V gene, CDR1 is SGHDN and CDR2 is FVKESK. This CDR3 contains 17 residues. The CDR3 DNA is TGTGCCAGCAGCCAAGAGGTCGGGACTGGAGTCTCGACAGATGCTTTCTTT. It translates to CASSQEVGTGVSTDAFF. Full variable domain (rest looked up from reference TRBV14 and TRBJ1-1): EAGVTQFPSHSVIEKGQTVTLRCDPISGHDNLYWYRRVMGKEIKFLLHFVKESKQDESGMPNNRFLAERTGGTYSTLKVQPAELEDSGVYFCASSQEVGTGVSTDAFFGQGTRLTVV.

The V and J genes are TRBV12-3 or TRBV12-4 and TRBJ2-5; possibly TRBD1 for D (6 bases). V was clipped by 5 bases and J by 0 bases, with 7 bases between them. CDR3 length: 13 amino acids. CDR3 DNA sequence: TGTGCCAGCAGTAACAGGGACCAAGAGACCCAGTACTTC. It translates to CASSNRDQETQYF.

V is TRBV7-6 and J is TRBJ2-2, with no clear D. Germline V gives CDR1 SGHVS, CDR2 FNYEAQ. The CDR3 covers 16 residues. V was cut by 0 bases and J by 0 bases, with 8 bases left in between. Written as DNA, the CDR3 is TGTGCCAGCAGCTTAGCGGCGGCCGCGAACACCGGGGAGCTGTTTTTT. Translated: CASSLAAAANTGELFF.

The chain uses TRBV19 and TRBJ2-3, with D perhaps TRBD2 (6 bases). The CDR3 consists of 14 residues. Trimming removed 5 bases at V and 2 bases at J, with 11 bases between. Per the germline V gene, CDR1 is LNHDA and CDR2 is SQIVND (reference sequence). Here the CDR3 DNA reads TGTGCCAGTAGTCCCAGGGAGGCCACAGATACGCAGTATTTT. It is translated as CASSPREATDTQYF.

CDR3 loop: CASSSGQGGGYTF. The CDR3 region has the DNA TGTGCCAGCAGCTCGGGACAGGGAGGGGGCTACACCTTC. The chain joins TRBV5-4 to TRBJ1-2, with TRBD1 matching over 9 bases. The CDR3 has 13 amino acids. The V gene's germline CDR1 is SGHNT and CDR2 YYREEE (reference sequence). V dropped 3 bases and J dropped 8; count of bases not matched to a gene: 5. The whole variable domain, filled in from reference TRBV5-4 and TRBJ1-2, reads ETGVTQSPTHLIKTRGQQVTLRCSSQSGHNTVSWYQQALGQGPQFIFQYYREEENGRGNFPPRFSGLQFPNYSSELNVNALELDDSALYLCASSSGQGGGYTFGSGTRLTVV.

CDR3 nucleotides: TGCAGCGTTCAATCCTCCGGGACTACCCGAAAGGAGCAGTACTTC. Translated: CSVQSSGTTRKEQYF. The chain joins TRBV29-1 to TRBJ2-7; 7 positions match TRBD2. Germline trimming cut 5 bases from V and 7 bases from J; bases unmatched to any gene: 17. The CDR3 is 15 residues long. Germline-derived CDR1 and CDR2 are SQVTM and ANQGSEA.

The genes are TRBV9 and TRBJ2-5, with TRBD2 matching over 10 bases. The CDR3 sequence is 17 residues long. After removal of 3 bases from V and 5 bases from J, the junction contained 13 bases not matched to a gene. Germline V gene sequence: CDR1 SGDLS, CDR2 YYNGEE. The CDR3 region has the DNA TGTGCCAGCAGCGCAGAGGGAGCGGGAGGGCCGGAGGAGACCCAGTACTTC. Translation gives CASSAEGAGGPEETQYF.

V gene TRBV6-5 combines with J gene TRBJ1-1; D is unresolved. V dropped 3 bases and J dropped 5 bases, with 19 bases sitting between them. Per the germline V gene, CDR1 is MNHEY and CDR2 is SVGAGI. The CDR3 totals 16 residues. As DNA, the CDR3 is TGTGCCAGCAGTTATCGAAGAGGAATCACGGGGACTGAAGCTTTCTTT. Translated, it gives CASSYRRGITGTEAFF.

The chain uses TRBV5-1 and TRBJ2-5; 14 nucleotides line up with TRBD2. V dropped 4 bases and J dropped 4; count of bases not matched to a gene: 6. The CDR3 runs to 16 residues. The germline gives CDR1 SGHRS, CDR2 YFSETQ. The CDR3 is CASSVGLAGDGETQYF. Written as DNA, the CDR3 is TGCGCCAGCAGCGTGGGACTAGCGGGAGATGGAGAGACCCAGTACTTC.

The gene calls are TRBV20-1 and TRBJ2-7, with TRBD2 identical over 9 bases. Germline CDR1 reads DFQATT; CDR2 reads SNEGSKA (reference sequence). The CDR3 length is 17 residues. The J segment lost 3 bases and the V segment lost 3 bases, leaving 15 bases of the junction unmatched. The CDR3 region has the DNA TGCAGTGCTAGTGCGGCCCGGAGCGGGGGGTCGTTCTACGAGCAGTACTTC. Its protein is CSASAARSGGSFYEQYF.

This clone has a handful of counts. V is TRBV7-9 and J is TRBJ2-7, with TRBD2 matching over 11 bases. The CDR3 is 17 residues long. The trim removed 3 bases at V and 1 base at J, leaving 8 bases unmatched. CDR1 and CDR2 from the germline V gene are SEHNR and FQNEAQ (reference sequence). Here the CDR3 DNA reads TGTGCCAGCAGCTTGGGCCCACTAGCGGGAGTTTCCTACGAGCAGTACTTC. Protein product: CASSLGPLAGVSYEQYF.

This chain uses TRBV10-3 with TRBJ2-1; TRBD2 agrees at 11 bases. The CDR3 extends over 15 amino acids. The trim removed 4 bases at V and 7 bases at J, leaving 6 bases unmatched. Looked up from germline, CDR1 is ENHRY and CDR2 is SYGVKD. The CDR3 loop is CAISATGTSGNEQFF. The DNA of the CDR3 is TGTGCCATCAGTGCAACCGGGACTAGCGGAAATGAGCAGTTCTTC.

This clone was picked up one time. The chain couples TRBV6-2 or TRBV6-3 to TRBJ2-7; the match to TRBD1 covers 7 bases. Trimming cost V 0 bases and J 5 bases; bases outside gene matches: 4. The CDR3 contains 14 residues. The germline V gene encodes CDR1 MNHEY and CDR2 SVGEGT. The chain's CDR3 is CASSYSGQQNEQYF. The CDR3 region has the DNA TGTGCCAGCAGTTACTCGGGACAGCAGAACGAGCAGTACTTC.